These 32 T cell receptor beta chains were all obtained from the same sample, sequenced in a study of cytomegalovirus exposure and HLA in healthy donors. Researchers ran the PCR with 60 Vbeta and 13 Jbeta primers. Using immunoSEQ multiplex PCR, the repertoire was profiled, and TCRdb retains in-frame clones only, with some absent. The sample yields 160,000 or so clones, around 79% seen once. Material: PBMCs. All receptors derive from a woman between 40 and 55 years old in good health and CMV-seronegative.

V usage is TRBV5-1 and J usage is TRBJ2-2, with D perhaps TRBD2 (7 bases). V gave up 0 bases and J gave up 7 bases, with 22 bases separating them. Germline CDR1 reads SGHRS; CDR2 reads YFSETQ. The CDR3 consists of 18 residues. For the CDR3, the DNA is TGCGCCAGCAGCTTGGTCGGGGAGGGGGAGTTAGCAGACGGGGAGCTGTTTTTT. Translated, it gives CASSLVGEGELADGELFF.

This chain joins TRBV6-5 and TRBJ2-1; 7 bases match TRBD1. V was pared by 4 bases and J by 4 bases, with 7 bases of the junction left unmatched. Germline loops: CDR1 MNHEY, CDR2 SVGAGI. This CDR3 has 15 residues. The CDR3 loop is CASSFQSDRYNEQFF. In DNA form, the CDR3 reads TGTGCCAGCAGTTTCCAATCGGACAGGTACAATGAGCAGTTCTTC.

The chain couples TRBV6-6 to TRBJ1-3; a possible D gene is TRBD1 (5 bases). V lost 5 bases and J 6 bases, leaving 11 bases between the germline ends. The CDR3 loop spans 13 amino acids. CDR1 and CDR2 (germline): MNHNY, SVGAGI (reference sequence). The CDR3 spells CASSRQSPNTIYF. The DNA for the CDR3 is TGTGCCAGCAGTCGACAGTCTCCAAACACCATATATTTT.

The genes are TRBV6-1 and TRBJ2-1, with 14 positions matching TRBD2. CDR1 and CDR2 from the germline V gene are MNHNS and SASEGT. After removal of 9 bases from V and 6 bases from J, the junction contained 7 bases not matched to a gene. The CDR3 is made up of 15 amino acids. CDR3 DNA sequence: TGTGCCAGTCAGGTCGGACTAGCGGGGGGCAATGAGCAGTTCTTC. This gives the protein CASQVGLAGGNEQFF.

This sequence joins TRBV5-1 and TRBJ2-5, with 10 bases identical to TRBD1. V lost 0 bases, J lost 1 base, and 0 bases stayed unmatched. CDR1 and CDR2 from the germline V gene are SGHRS and YFSETQ. There are 15 residues in the CDR3. The CDR3 DNA reads TGCGCCAGCAGCTTGGGGACAGGGGGCCAAGAGACCCAGTACTTC. This encodes CASSLGTGGQETQYF.

The chain has TRBV6-6 and TRBJ2-3; no definite D call. Germline V CDR1 and CDR2: MNHNY, SVGAGI (reference sequence). V was trimmed by 6 bases and J by 2 bases, leaving 15 bases between them. CDR3 length: 15 amino acids. CDR3 amino acids: CASRPLTAVTDTQYF. CDR3 in DNA: TGTGCCAGCAGGCCACTTACGGCGGTCACAGATACGCAGTATTTT.

The CDR3 DNA is TGTGCCAGCAGCCAAGACAGGGGCCAGATGTATGGCTACACCTTC. It yields the protein CASSQDRGQMYGYTF. V and J are TRBV14 and TRBJ1-2; possible D gene TRBD1, 6 bases. The CDR3 contains 15 residues. The V gene lost 0 bases and the J gene lost 5 bases, with 13 bases spanning the gap. Looked up from germline, CDR1 is SGHDN and CDR2 is FVKESK.

The genes are TRBV5-4 and TRBJ2-3; 8 bases align to TRBD1. With V trimmed by 4 bases and J by 4 bases, 11 bases remained unmatched. Per germline, CDR1 SGHNT and CDR2 YYREEE (reference sequence). The length of the CDR3 is 16 residues. CDR3: CASSPRTGKGADTQYF. The CDR3 DNA follows: TGTGCCAGCAGCCCGCGGACAGGGAAGGGGGCAGATACGCAGTATTTT.

This chain connects TRBV19 to TRBJ1-5; D may be TRBD1 (5 bases). Germline CDR1 is LNHDA and CDR2 is SQIVND (reference sequence). Trimming removed 1 base from V and 1 base from J, with 8 bases in between. There are 15 residues in the CDR3. Here the CDR3 DNA reads TGTGCCAGTAGTATAGCCAGGGTAAGCAATCAGCCCCAGCATTTT. This sequence encodes CASSIARVSNQPQHF.

This clone appeared a single time. The rearrangement joins TRBV7-9 to TRBJ2-5; D is possibly TRBD2 (6 bases). This CDR3 region has 12 residues. V was clipped by 7 bases and J by 4 bases, with 10 bases between them. CDR1 is SEHNR and CDR2 is FQNEAQ in the germline V gene (reference sequence). Written as DNA, the CDR3 is TGTGCCAGCAACCTGGGGGGAGAGACCCAGTACTTC. It is translated as CASNLGGETQYF.

The chain joins TRBV2 to TRBJ1-5, with 8 positions matching TRBD1. In germline, CDR1 is SNHLY, CDR2 FYNNEI. The CDR3 has 14 residues. The J segment lost 2 bases and the V segment lost 3 bases, leaving 0 bases of the junction unmatched. The CDR3 is CASSEGQGNQPQHF. CDR3 coding DNA: TGTGCCAGCAGTGAGGGACAGGGCAATCAGCCCCAGCATTTT.

The rearrangement links TRBV5-4 to TRBJ2-2, with D uncertain. V lost 2 bases and J lost 8, with 13 bases in between. The CDR3 contains 14 residues. The germline CDR1 and CDR2 sequences are SGHNT and YYREEE (reference sequence). The CDR3 DNA reads TGTGCCAGCAGCTTAGGCCGCCCGGGTGGGGAGCTGTTTTTT. It translates to CASSLGRPGGELFF.

There are a few counts of this clone. This rearrangement joins TRBV7-9 to TRBJ1-1; D is possibly TRBD1 (6 bases). CDR3 length: 13 residues. Germline V CDR1 and CDR2: SEHNR, FQNEAQ (reference sequence). V was shortened by 1 base and J by 3 bases, with 6 bases between the two germline ends. DNA for the CDR3: TGTGCCAGCAGCTTAGAGGGGGACACTGAAGCTTTCTTT. It yields the protein CASSLEGDTEAFF.

The V and J genes are TRBV28 and TRBJ1-2; a weak D match, TRBD1 (6 bases). The germline V gene encodes CDR1 MDHEN and CDR2 SYDVKM. CDR3 length: 14 amino acids. V was shortened by 5 bases and J by 8 bases, with 18 bases between the two germline ends. CDR3 sequence reads: CASSDRSRVRGYTF. The CDR3 DNA reads as TGTGCCAGCAGTGACAGGTCCCGGGTTAGGGGCTACACCTTC.

This CDR3 is CASSRTSGAYEQYF. CDR3 coding DNA: TGTGCCAGCTCAAGGACTAGCGGGGCCTACGAGCAGTACTTC. The V and J genes are TRBV18 and TRBJ2-7, with 12 bases fitting TRBD2. V lost 5 bases, J lost 2 bases, and 1 base stayed unmatched. The CDR3 covers 14 residues. Germline V gene lookup returns CDR1 KGHSH and CDR2 LQKENI.

This clone came up a few times. The chain recombines TRBV6-5 with TRBJ1-3, with D perhaps matching TRBD1 (5 bases). Germline V lookup: CDR1 MNHEY, CDR2 SVGAGI. V lost 7 bases and J lost 2, with 12 bases in between. This CDR3 is built from 14 residues. This chain's CDR3 is CASNPGGTGNTIYF. CDR3 DNA sequence: TGTGCCAGCAACCCCGGGGGAACTGGAAACACCATATATTTT.

The rearrangement links TRBV6-6 to TRBJ1-5; 8 bases fit TRBD1. The germline gives CDR1 MNHNY, CDR2 SVGAGI (reference sequence). This CDR3 contains 15 residues. Trimming at V came to 6 bases and at J to 4 bases, leaving 8 bases not matched to a gene. The DNA for the CDR3 is TGTGCCAGCAGGCCCCAGGGGGCGCGAAATCAGCCCCAGCATTTT. Its translation: CASRPQGARNQPQHF.

This rearrangement joins TRBV5-1 to TRBJ1-1; 8 bases are shared with TRBD1. CDR1 is SGHRS, CDR2 YFSETQ, per germline. The ends lost 4 bases at V and 5 bases at J; junction bases unmatched: 10. CDR3 length: 15 residues. The CDR3 DNA reads TGCGCCAGCAGCGTAGACAGGGGAGGTGGGACTGAAGCTTTCTTT. Its protein product is CASSVDRGGGTEAFF.

In the case of this clone: The same CDR3 can be traced to other DNA sequences in this sample. The J gene is TRBJ2-1, the V gene TRBV7-9; 7 bases match TRBD1. The CDR3 is made up of 16 amino acids. CDR1 SEHNR and CDR2 FQNEAQ come from the germline V gene (reference sequence). With V trimmed by 2 bases and J by 9 bases, 13 bases remained unmatched. This CDR3 is CASSLPDRRKPLEQFF. CDR3 in DNA: TGTGCCAGCAGCTTACCGGACAGGCGTAAACCCCTTGAGCAGTTCTTC.

V gene TRBV5-1 combines with J gene TRBJ2-3; tentative D call: TRBD1 (6 bases). Trimming took 4 bases from V and 2 from J, leaving 14 bases between them. Germline V CDR1 and CDR2: SGHRS, YFSETQ. The CDR3 totals 15 residues. CDR3 coding DNA: TGCGCCAGCAGCCCGACCCGGGGACACACAGATACGCAGTATTTT. Encoded protein: CASSPTRGHTDTQYF.

This chain uses TRBV9 with TRBJ2-3, with TRBD2 identical over 12 bases. Germline assignment: CDR1 SGDLS and CDR2 YYNGEE. CDR3 size: 17 residues. With 3 bases clipped from V and 3 bases from J, the junction kept 8 bases outside the gene matches. The CDR3 DNA sequence: TGTGCCAGCAGCGCAAGAAACGGACTAGCGGGGACAGATACGCAGTATTTT. Amino acid sequence: CASSARNGLAGTDTQYF. Using reference TRBV9 and TRBJ2-3 for the parts outside the CDR3, the full variable domain is DSGVTQTPKHLITATGQRVTLRCSPRSGDLSVYWYQQSLDQGLQFLIQYYNGEERAKGNILERFSAQQFPDLHSELNLSSLELGDSALYFCASSARNGLAGTDTQYFGPGTRLTVL.

This chain connects TRBV5-5 to TRBJ1-1; D is uncertain. The CDR3 totals 12 residues. In germline, CDR1 is SGHKS, CDR2 YYEKEE (reference sequence). Trimming left V 10 bases short and J 4 bases short, with 14 bases between. The CDR3 spells CAGRREVTEAFF. CDR3 in DNA: TGTGCCGGAAGGAGGGAGGTCACTGAAGCTTTCTTT.

This clone was seen a handful of times. Here the CDR3 DNA reads TGTGCCAGTAGAGACAGGGGAAGAGGGACTGAAGCTTTCTTT. It translates to CASRDRGRGTEAFF. The chain links TRBV19 to TRBJ1-1; 8 nucleotides line up with TRBD1. V gave up 6 bases and J gave up 5 bases; unmatched junction bases: 8. This CDR3 has 14 amino acids. Germline-derived CDR1 and CDR2 are LNHDA and SQIVND (reference sequence).

The V gene is TRBV2, the J gene TRBJ2-1, with TRBD1 matching 7 bases. This CDR3 has 13 amino acids. V lost 6 bases, J lost 10 bases, and 9 bases stayed unmatched. Germline assignment: CDR1 SNHLY and CDR2 FYNNEI. CDR3 loop: CASSGNRGPEQFF. The CDR3 nucleotides read TGTGCCAGCAGCGGAAACAGGGGACCCGAGCAGTTCTTC.

This clone was observed a single time. The chain joins TRBV29-1 to TRBJ2-7; 8 positions agree with TRBD1. Germline V gene data show CDR1 as SQVTM and CDR2 as ANQGSEA. V was clipped by 4 bases and J by 3 bases; unmatched bases: 5. The CDR3 spans 13 residues. The CDR3 region has the DNA TGCAGCGTTGCCACCAGGGGGCTCTACGAGCAGTACTTC. Translation gives CSVATRGLYEQYF.

The chain combines TRBV4-1 with TRBJ2-3; weak D call: TRBD2 (5 bases). V was cut by 1 base and J by 6 bases, with 8 bases left in between. Germline loops: CDR1 MGHRA, CDR2 YSYEKL. This CDR3 region has 13 residues. DNA for the CDR3: TGCGCCAGCAGCCAAGGTGGCGGGGATACGCAGTATTTT. Translated: CASSQGGGDTQYF.

This chain links TRBV6-5 with TRBJ2-1, with TRBD2 matching over 10 bases. The CDR3 sequence is 15 residues long. The germline V gene encodes CDR1 MNHEY and CDR2 SVGAGI. V shed 6 bases, J shed 6 bases, and the junction held 8 bases outside the gene matches. CDR3 DNA: TGTGCCAGCAGAAATAGCGGGGGGCCCTCCAATGAGCAGTTCTTC. This sequence encodes CASRNSGGPSNEQFF.

In this sample, this clone turned up a few times. The chain has TRBV10-1 and TRBJ2-7; TRBD1 is a possible D gene (5 bases). Trimming left V 5 bases short and J 8 bases short, with 10 bases between. This CDR3 contains 11 residues. The germline CDR1 and CDR2 sequences are WNHNN and SYGVQD (reference sequence). The CDR3 sequence is CASSPGQQQYF. The CDR3 nucleotides are TGCGCCAGCAGTCCAGGACAACAGCAGTACTTC.

The chain uses TRBV27 and TRBJ2-7, with D perhaps TRBD1 (7 bases). The CDR3 runs 15 residues. Trimming left V 2 bases short and J 4 bases short, with 15 bases between. In germline, CDR1 is MNHEY, CDR2 SMNVEV (reference sequence). The CDR3 DNA reads as TGTGCCAGCAGTTTAAGGGGGCAGGGGAGGTACGAGCAGTACTTC. Protein: CASSLRGQGRYEQYF.

This chain joins TRBV2 and TRBJ2-5, with 9 bases fitting TRBD2. The CDR3 sequence is 17 residues long. The J segment lost 5 bases and the V segment lost 6 bases, leaving 16 bases of the junction unmatched. Germline V gene data show CDR1 as SNHLY and CDR2 as FYNNEI. CDR3 nucleotides: TGTGCCAGCAGACCATTACTCCAGCGGGGGGCTAGGGAGACCCAGTACTTC. Protein sequence: CASRPLLQRGARETQYF.

This clone was counted only a few times. V is TRBV18 and J is TRBJ1-1; D gene uncertain. Germline CDR1 KGHSH, CDR2 LQKENI. The CDR3 consists of 13 residues. The V end lost 4 bases, the J end lost 0 bases, and 6 bases lay between the germline ends. The CDR3 nucleotides read TGTGCCAGCTCACGAACAGTGAACACTGAAGCTTTCTTT. This gives the protein CASSRTVNTEAFF.

The rearrangement links TRBV6-1 to TRBJ1-4, with 11 bases matching TRBD1. The V gene end was trimmed by 9 bases and the J gene end by 8 bases; junction bases not matched to a gene: 8. CDR3 size: 14 residues. Germline V gene sequence: CDR1 MNHNS, CDR2 SASEGT. This chain's CDR3 is CASRMDRGREKLFF. CDR3 DNA sequence: TGTGCCAGTCGAATGGACAGGGGGCGCGAAAAACTGTTTTTT.